This T cell receptor beta chain was sequenced in a study of T cells in women clearing cervical HPV infection. About the study: Controls were women whose single incident HPV16 infection cleared within 12 months without precancer or cancer.

Turning to this clone: The CDR3 end lies 3 residues beyond the end of the read and is filled in from the germline J gene.

Deletions cut 7 bases from V and 1 base from J, with 13 bases between. The CDR3 loop spans 14 amino acids. Germline values: CDR1 LNHDA, CDR2 SQIVND (reference sequence). MY09/MY11 PCR detected cervical HPV DNA; dot-blot assigned genotypes. TCRdb's table, derived via immunoSEQ multiplex PCR, lists solely in-frame clones and lacks some. The ten top clones account for 9% to 15%, within a sample of 20,000 to 25,000 clones. V usage is TRBV19 and J usage is TRBJ1-1; TRBD1 might be the D (6 bases). Material for sequencing was blood buffy coat. The receptor comes from a woman aged 18-70 years with a cervical HPV16 infection that either progressed to CIN3+ or cleared (not recorded which). CDR3 region: CASKPGHQNTEAFF. The covered CDR3 bases are TGTGCCAGTAAACCGGGACACCAGAACACTGAA.